This TCR beta chain derives from a study of cytomegalovirus exposure and HLA in healthy donors. Study-level results: A later analysis showed that HLA-associated TCR beta chains had undergone more clonal expansion than equally common others. TCR beta sequences reportedly predicted most subjects' HLA-A and HLA-B alleles accurately. There was a cluster of highly shared sequence variants that was likely a sequencing artifact.

Everyone who donated was a healthy bone marrow donor. Concerning this clone itself: No antigen is known for it.

The PCR made use of 60 Vbeta and 13 Jbeta primers. The protocol was immunoSEQ multiplex PCR, while the TCRdb copy is restricted to in-frame clones and leaves out a portion. The sample records about 180,000 clones, approximately 80% being singletons. Germline V CDR1 and CDR2: SGDLS, YYNGEE. The length of the CDR3 is 17 residues. V dropped 0 bases and J dropped 1 base, with 14 bases sitting between them. The chain is built from TRBV9 and TRBJ1-3; a weak D match, TRBD1 (5 bases). This TCR derives from a girl between 5 and 17 years old in good health and CMV-seropositive. The material sequenced was PBMCs. In DNA form, the CDR3 reads TGTGCCAGCAGCGTAGGGGTTAGGGGCGATTCTGGAAACACCATATATTTT. This codes for CASSVGVRGDSGNTIYF. The variable domain in full, with the rest retrieved from reference TRBV9 and TRBJ1-3, is DSGVTQTPKHLITATGQRVTLRCSPRSGDLSVYWYQQSLDQGLQFLIQYYNGEERAKGNILERFSAQQFPDLHSELNLSSLELGDSALYFCASSVGVRGDSGNTIYFGEGSWLTVV.